This entry lists 24 T cell receptor beta chains sequenced from one sample in a study of response to subunit inactivated influenza vaccine. TCRdb processed the RT-PCR reads anew with MiXCR; each CDR3 protein has one entry. In the table there are approximately 530,000 distinct CDR3 sequences, roughly 8.2% of which are singletons. This specimen consisted of PBMCs from blood, obtained around 25 months after vaccination. The receptors come from a man aged 50-75 years who received an inactivated influenza vaccine.

This clonotype was seen repeatedly, ten times or more. The V gene is TRBV10-3, the J gene TRBJ2-7; D possibly uses TRBD1 or TRBD2 (5 bases each). V was clipped by 11 bases and J by 7 bases, with 24 bases between them. The CDR3 is 14 residues long. Germline V gene data show CDR1 as ENHRY and CDR2 as SYGVKD. The CDR3 here is CASTGWNSGGEQYF. As DNA, the CDR3 is TGTGCCTCTACGGGGTGGAACAGTGGGGGAGAGCAGTACTTC.

This chain joins TRBV11-2 and TRBJ1-2; D is unresolved. The CDR3 spans 16 residues. Trimming removed 4 bases at V and 2 bases at J, with 17 bases between. Germline CDR1 reads SGHAT; CDR2 reads FQNNGV. The DNA of the CDR3 is TGTGCCAGCAGCTCGTCCCAGGTAGTCTTCAACTATGGCTACACCTTC. It specifies CASSSSQVVFNYGYTF.

A few counts support this clonotype. The rearrangement uses TRBV6-1 and TRBJ1-1; unclear D gene. Trimming cost V 6 bases and J 2 bases, with 13 bases left between them. CDR1 and CDR2 (germline): MNHNS, SASEGT. The CDR3 is 14 residues long. The CDR3 coding sequence is TGTGCCAGCAGCCGGGATTACCGAAACACTGAAGCTTTCTTT. This codes for CASSRDYRNTEAFF.

The chain has TRBV2 and TRBJ1-1; D remains ambiguous. The CDR3 sequence is 11 residues long. Germline V gives CDR1 SNHLY, CDR2 FYNNEI. V was pared by 1 base and J by 6 bases, with 3 bases between. CDR3 region: CASSEVAEAFF. As DNA, the CDR3 is TGTGCCAGCAGTGAAGTGGCTGAAGCTTTCTTT.

The chain employs TRBV30 and TRBJ2-5, with 8 bases identical to TRBD1. The CDR3 covers 14 residues. The ends lost 3 bases at V and 6 bases at J; junction bases unmatched: 9. Germline V gene data show CDR1 as GTSNPN and CDR2 as SVGIG (reference sequence). This chain's CDR3 is CAWRTPGGKKTQYF. In DNA form, the CDR3 reads TGTGCCTGGAGGACCCCAGGGGGCAAAAAGACCCAGTACTTC. The entire variable domain, with the rest obtained from reference TRBV30 and TRBJ2-5, is as follows: SQTIHQWPATLVQPVGSPLSLECTVEGTSNPNLYWYRQAAGRGLQLLFYSVGIGQISSEVPQNLSASRPQDRQFILSSKKLLLSDSGFYLCAWRTPGGKKTQYFGPGTRLLVL.

In nucleotides, the CDR3 is TGTGCCAGCAGCCAAGCCGCGGGACCGATTTCTAACTATGGCTACACCTTC. As protein: CASSQAAGPISNYGYTF. This sequence joins TRBV3-1 and TRBJ1-2; D perhaps matches TRBD1 (5 bases). V shed 1 base and J shed 0 bases, with 15 bases lying between them. The CDR3 has 17 amino acids. Germline CDR1 and CDR2: LGHDT and YNNKEL (reference sequence). Full variable domain (missing parts from reference TRBV3-1 and TRBJ1-2): DTAVSQTPKYLVTQMGNDKSIKCEQNLGHDTMYWYKQDSKKFLKIMFSYNNKELIINETVPNRFSPKSPDKAHLNLHINSLELGDSAVYFCASSQAAGPISNYGYTFGSGTRLTVV.

This chain joins TRBV13 and TRBJ2-3; a possible D gene is TRBD2 (5 bases). V shed 6 bases and J shed 4 bases, with 17 bases lying between them. CDR1 and CDR2 (germline): PRHDT, FYEKMQ (reference sequence). This CDR3 has 15 amino acids. CDR3 coding DNA: TGTGCCAGCAGGCGGGTCCCTTCCCCCCCAGATACGCAGTATTTT. Translating gives CASRRVPSPPDTQYF. Together with reference TRBV13 and TRBJ2-3, the CDR3 gives the full variable domain: AAGVIQSPRHLIKEKRETATLKCYPIPRHDTVYWYQQGPGQDPQFLISFYEKMQSDKGSIPDRFSAQQFSDYHSELNMSSLELGDSALYFCASRRVPSPPDTQYFGPGTRLTVL.

The gene calls are TRBV25-1 and TRBJ2-3; D possibly corresponds to TRBD1 (7 bases). CDR1 and CDR2 (germline): MGHDK, SYGVNS. V lost 0 bases to trimming and J lost 2 bases, with 21 bases between them. The CDR3 totals 19 residues. In DNA form, the CDR3 reads TGTGCCAGCAGTGAATATAAATGGGGGCAGGGGGGATTCACAGATACGCAGTATTTT. Amino acid sequence: CASSEYKWGQGGFTDTQYF.

The chain is built from TRBV4-1 and TRBJ1-6; TRBD1 might be the D (5 bases). The CDR3 loop spans 18 amino acids. CDR1 is MGHRA, CDR2 YSYEKL, per germline. V was clipped by 2 bases and J by 0 bases, with 14 bases between them. The CDR3 bases are TGCGCCAGCAGCCAACCGACCTCGGGGGGCTCCTATAATTCACCCCTCCACTTT. It encodes CASSQPTSGGSYNSPLHF.

This clonotype was detected ten times or more. The gene calls are TRBV7-6 and TRBJ2-7, with TRBD2 matching 10 bases. Germline V gene lookup returns CDR1 SGHVS and CDR2 FNYEAQ. V was pared by 4 bases and J by 4 bases, with 10 bases of the junction left unmatched. This CDR3 is built from 16 residues. Here the CDR3 DNA reads TGTGCCAGCAGCTCTTCCCCGACTAGCGGGTATTACGAGCAGTACTTC. It specifies CASSSSPTSGYYEQYF.

V and J are TRBV27 and TRBJ2-3, with 7 bases matching TRBD1. V trimming: 8 bases; J trimming: 5 bases; junction bases outside the gene matches: 7. The CDR3 has 13 amino acids. Germline V gene data show CDR1 as MNHEY and CDR2 as SMNVEV (reference sequence). This CDR3 reads CASQTGILDTQYF. For the CDR3, the DNA is TGTGCCAGCCAGACAGGGATCTTAGATACGCAGTATTTT.

This clonotype occurred many times. The chain employs TRBV4-2 and TRBJ2-1, with D hard to call. CDR3 size: 17 residues. Per the germline V gene, CDR1 is LGHNA and CDR2 is YNFKEQ. The V and J ends lost 0 bases and 0 bases respectively, with 12 bases between them. The CDR3 DNA reads TGTGCCAGCAGCCAAGATCCCCTGCGGAGCTCCTACAATGAGCAGTTCTTC. It codes for CASSQDPLRSSYNEQFF.

V is TRBV2 and J is TRBJ2-6; no clear D gene. The CDR3 extends over 16 amino acids. Germline V gives CDR1 SNHLY, CDR2 FYNNEI. V gave up 4 bases and J gave up 0 bases, with 10 bases separating them. CDR3 sequence: CASSVWRSSGANVLTF. As DNA, the CDR3 is TGTGCCAGCAGTGTATGGCGGTCCTCTGGGGCCAACGTCCTGACTTTC.

This chain connects TRBV6-2 or TRBV6-3 to TRBJ2-7; D possibly matches TRBD1 or TRBD2 (9 bases each). This CDR3 contains 18 residues. The germline gives CDR1 MNHEY, CDR2 SVGEGT. The V end lost 6 bases, the J end lost 3 bases, and 27 bases lay between the germline ends. The CDR3 sequence is CASSLGQGKYSGSYEQYF. CDR3 coding DNA: TGTGCCAGCAGCCTCGGACAGGGGAAATATAGCGGGAGCTACGAGCAGTACTTC.

The chain joins TRBV29-1 to TRBJ2-1; TRBD1 might be the D (5 bases). CDR1 SQVTM and CDR2 ANQGSEA come from the germline V gene. The CDR3 has 13 amino acids. V was shortened by 3 bases and J by 4 bases, with 10 bases between the two germline ends. The CDR3 region has the DNA TGCAGCGTTGAGTTGACAGTTTACAATGAGCAGTTCTTC. Its protein product is CSVELTVYNEQFF.

Details on this clonotype: This may stem from a read error, because a much larger clone lies one nucleotide away. The J gene is TRBJ1-2, the V gene TRBV6-5; D gene unclear. This CDR3 comprises 15 residues. Per the germline V gene, CDR1 is MNHEY and CDR2 is SVGAGI. The CDR3 here is CASSYRPQANYGCTF. The CDR3 region has the DNA TGTGCCAGCAGTTACAGGCCTCAGGCTAACTATGGCTGCACCTTC.

In this sample, this clonotype turned up a few times. The chain couples TRBV4-3 to TRBJ1-2; no clear D. The germline gives CDR1 LGHNA, CDR2 YSLEER. This CDR3 region has 14 residues. Trimming shortened V by 2 bases and J by 7 bases, and 14 bases separated the two germline ends. The CDR3: CASSQLNSRSGYTF. The CDR3 bases are TGCGCCAGCAGCCAACTAAATTCGCGAAGTGGCTACACCTTC.

CDR3 loop: CASSLPPGREFF. DNA of the CDR3: TGTGCCAGCAGCTTACCTCCGGGGCGGGAGTTCTTC. This chain connects TRBV7-6 to TRBJ2-1; D could derive from TRBD1 or TRBD2 (5 bases each). V was shortened by 2 bases and J by 14 bases, with 13 bases between the two germline ends. The V gene's germline CDR1 is SGHVS and CDR2 FNYEAQ. This CDR3 spans 12 amino acids. The full variable domain, its missing parts supplied by reference TRBV7-6 and TRBJ2-1, is GAGVSQSPRYKVTKRGQDVALRCDPISGHVSLYWYRQALGQGPEFLTYFNYEAQQDKSGLPNDRFSAERPEGSISTLTIQRTEQRDSAMYRCASSLPPGREFFGPGTRLTVL.

This clonotype was counted between two and nine times. V is TRBV11-1 and J is TRBJ2-7; 8 nucleotides match TRBD1. The V and J ends lost 2 bases and 2 bases, in that order; junction bases with no gene match: 14. This CDR3 is 18 amino acids long. Germline loops: CDR1 SGHAT, CDR2 FQDESV (reference sequence). CDR3 region: CASSLNPFDRGSTYEQYF. CDR3 sequence (DNA): TGTGCCAGCAGCTTAAACCCCTTTGACAGGGGTTCCACCTACGAGCAGTACTTC.

In this sample, this clonotype turned up many times. The chain joins TRBV4-3 to TRBJ2-1, with D hard to call. This CDR3 is built from 13 residues. With 0 bases removed from V and 10 bases from J, the gap between germline ends came to 10 bases. Germline CDR1 and CDR2: LGHNA and YSLEER. As DNA, the CDR3 is TGCGCCAGCAGCCAAGATCGCGCTGGGGAGCAGTTCTTC. Translated, it gives CASSQDRAGEQFF.

The rearrangement joins TRBV20-1 to TRBJ2-5; the D is unclear. The ends were cut back, 0 bases at V and 5 bases at J, with 16 bases in the middle. Germline CDR1 reads DFQATT; CDR2 reads SNEGSKA (reference sequence). The length of the CDR3 is 15 residues. The CDR3 region is CSARDARTARETQYF. CDR3 bases: TGCAGTGCTAGAGACGCCCGAACGGCGCGGGAGACCCAGTACTTC.

V and J are TRBV7-2 and TRBJ2-1; 10 bases map to TRBD2. Looked up from germline, CDR1 is SGHTA and CDR2 is FQGNSA. The J segment lost 15 bases and the V segment lost 4 bases, leaving 9 bases of the junction unmatched. The CDR3 loop spans 13 amino acids. The CDR3 nucleotides read TGTGCCAGCAGCTCCTCTAGCGGGAGTAATCCGTTCTTC. This gives the protein CASSSSSGSNPFF.

For the CDR3, the DNA is TGCGCCAGCAGAGGGGGACCCAATCAGCCCCAGCATTTT. Translation: CASRGGPNQPQHF. The gene calls are TRBV4-1 and TRBJ1-5; a possible D gene is TRBD1 (6 bases). Germline V gives CDR1 MGHRA, CDR2 YSYEKL. This CDR3 spans 13 amino acids. Trimming took off 6 bases at V and 3 bases at J, with 9 bases between the two ends.

This clonotype was detected a few times. The chain combines TRBV12-3 or TRBV12-4 with TRBJ2-6; the D gene could be TRBD1 or TRBD2 (5 bases each). V lost 6 bases, J lost 0 bases, and 9 bases lay in between. The CDR3 is made up of 15 amino acids. This chain's CDR3 is CASREGSSGANVLTF. The CDR3 DNA follows: TGTGCCAGCAGAGAGGGGAGCTCTGGGGCCAACGTCCTGACTTTC.